Following are 14 T cell receptor beta chains from one sample sequenced in a study of naive and memory T cell subsets. Both TRBC1 and TRBC2 were covered by a beta constant-region primer of two equimolar oligonucleotides. Four rounds of PCR amplified the ligated cDNA using nested alpha and beta constant-region primers plus SP2. TCRdb passed the UMI-ligation and nested PCR reads through MiXCR, listing each CDR3 protein once. The table has 80,000 to 95,000 distinct CDR3 sequences, roughly 9.2% seen once. Input material: naive CD8+ T cells from blood. The source is a human donor in good health.

This chain links TRBV27 with TRBJ2-5; D unclear. V was clipped by 3 bases and J by 5 bases, with 19 bases between them. Germline CDR1 and CDR2: MNHEY and SMNVEV (reference sequence). CDR3 length: 16 amino acids. CDR3 coding DNA: TGTGCCAGCAGTTTCGGGCCTACCAATCGAGTCGAGACCCAGTACTTC. This sequence encodes CASSFGPTNRVETQYF.

This clonotype was seen more than once but under ten times. The chain couples TRBV10-3 to TRBJ1-5, with D possibly being TRBD1 (6 bases). The V end lost 2 bases, the J end lost 3 bases, and 8 bases lay between the germline ends. The CDR3 sequence is 14 residues long. Germline V gene lookup returns CDR1 ENHRY and CDR2 SYGVKD. In nucleotides, the CDR3 is TGTGCCATCAGTGAGAAGGGGGTCAATCAGCCCCAGCATTTT. Protein: CAISEKGVNQPQHF.

This clonotype has ten or more counts. The CDR3 DNA reads TGTGCCAGCAGCGAACATCGCGGGACTAGCGGGTTCAATGAGCAGTTCTTC. The encoded protein is CASSEHRGTSGFNEQFF. The rearrangement links TRBV11-3 to TRBJ2-1; TRBD2 agrees at 12 bases. After removal of 5 bases from V and 6 bases from J, the junction contained 11 bases not matched to a gene. This CDR3 has 17 residues. Germline V gene data show CDR1 as SGHNT and CDR2 as YENEEA.

There are many counts of this clonotype. This chain links TRBV13 with TRBJ2-7; D might be TRBD2 (5 bases). The V and J ends lost 0 bases and 5 bases respectively, with 8 bases between them. Germline V CDR1 and CDR2: PRHDT, FYEKMQ (reference sequence). The CDR3 extends over 13 amino acids. The CDR3 region is CASSLGRGNEQYF. In nucleotides, the CDR3 is TGTGCCAGCAGCTTAGGAAGAGGGAACGAGCAGTACTTC.

This clonotype has at least ten counts. The V and J genes are TRBV29-1 and TRBJ2-3; 12 bases line up with TRBD2. V was pared by 1 base and J by 3 bases, with 5 bases of the junction left unmatched. Germline V CDR1 and CDR2: SQVTM, ANQGSEA. CDR3 length: 16 residues. CDR3: CSVEALAGGPTDTQYF. CDR3 nucleotides: TGCAGCGTTGAAGCCCTAGCGGGAGGGCCGACAGATACGCAGTATTTT.

This clonotype was counted only a few times. This chain links TRBV29-1 with TRBJ2-7; 7 bases map to TRBD2. The junction had 11 bases not matched to a gene; V was cut back by 2 bases and J by 7 bases. This CDR3 has 14 amino acids. Looked up from germline, CDR1 is SQVTM and CDR2 is ANQGSEA. The CDR3 bases are TGCAGCGTTGAAAGGACTAGGTCGGCCAAGGAGCAGTACTTC. This sequence encodes CSVERTRSAKEQYF.

A note on this clonotype: A clone one base away is much larger, so this may be a read error. The rearrangement links TRBV7-9 to TRBJ2-1, with 7 bases that match TRBD1. Per the germline V gene, CDR1 is SEHNR and CDR2 is FQNEAQ (reference sequence). CDR3 length: 15 residues. The CDR3 reads CAGSLDRLVINEQFF. CDR3 coding DNA: TGTGCCGGCAGCCTGGACAGGCTAGTAATCAATGAGCAGTTCTTC.

This clonotype was counted many times. V gene TRBV4-1 combines with J gene TRBJ2-5; no firm D call. Germline CDR1 is MGHRA and CDR2 is YSYEKL. CDR3 length: 13 residues. Deletions cut 3 bases from V and 1 base from J, with 6 bases between. The DNA of the CDR3 is TGCGCCAGCAGCCATAAACCCCAAGAGACCCAGTACTTC. The encoded protein is CASSHKPQETQYF.

Comment on this clonotype: A much larger clone lies a single base off, so this may be a read error. This CDR3 is CSVEDPGGGNELFF. The CDR3 nucleotides read TGCAGCGTTGAAGATCCAGGGGGGGGCAATGAGCTGTTCTTC. The chain is built from TRBV29-1 and TRBJ2-1; D tentatively fits TRBD1 or TRBD2 (7 bases each). CDR1 is SQVTM, CDR2 ANQGSEA, per germline. CDR3 length equals 14 residues.

This chain connects TRBV12-3 or TRBV12-4 to TRBJ2-7, with D perhaps assigned TRBD1 or TRBD2 (5 bases each). The germline V and J ends were trimmed by 6 bases and 0 bases, with 15 bases remaining between them. The length of the CDR3 is 15 residues. The CDR3 DNA reads TGTGCCAGCAGGTACCGGGACGCCGACTCCTACGAGCAGTACTTC. Its protein product is CASRYRDADSYEQYF.

The chain joins TRBV4-1 to TRBJ1-2; no firm D call. The CDR3 consists of 15 residues. Trimming stripped 1 base from V and 5 bases from J, with 14 bases between. The V gene's germline CDR1 is MGHRA and CDR2 YSYEKL. Here the CDR3 DNA reads TGCGCCAGCAGCCAAGTTCGGATAGGAGAATATGGCTACACCTTC. It yields the protein CASSQVRIGEYGYTF.

J is TRBJ2-1 and V is TRBV29-1, with TRBD2 matching 13 bases. The ends lost 3 bases at V and 4 bases at J; junction bases unmatched: 3. The CDR3 runs to 15 residues. Germline CDR1 reads SQVTM; CDR2 reads ANQGSEA. As DNA, the CDR3 is TGCAGCGTTGACGGGACTAGCGGGAAGTACAATGAGCAGTTCTTC. Translating gives CSVDGTSGKYNEQFF.

The chain carries TRBV5-1 and TRBJ2-3; D not certain. V lost 2 bases and J lost 3, with 16 bases in between. This CDR3 has 16 amino acids. Germline V gene lookup returns CDR1 SGHRS and CDR2 YFSETQ. CDR3 amino acids: CASSFPDSEWTDTQYF. Written as DNA, the CDR3 is TGCGCCAGCAGCTTCCCAGATTCTGAGTGGACAGATACGCAGTATTTT.

This clonotype was observed many times. The V gene is TRBV10-1, the J gene TRBJ1-1; D is unresolved. The germline V gene has CDR1 WNHNN and CDR2 SYGVQD (reference sequence). The CDR3 runs 14 residues. V shed 0 bases and J shed 1 base, with 6 bases lying between them. CDR3 in amino acids: CASSESATNTEAFF. The CDR3 DNA is TGCGCCAGCAGTGAGTCGGCAACGAACACTGAAGCTTTCTTT.